Listed below are T cell receptor beta chains from one sample, sequenced in a study of molecular identifiers for immune sequencing clone quantification. TCRdb reanalysed the PCR reads using MiXCR and keeps one entry per CDR3 protein. This table has hundreds of thousands of distinct CDR3 sequences, roughly 25% appearing once. Source material: naive CD8+ T cells from blood, with Jurkat cell RNA spiked in. These receptors all come from a human donor in good health. Some libraries in this study had Jurkat cell RNA spiked in. Each CDR3 is given with its conserved first and last residue. A D gene is named only where the DNA matches it firmly. Rows may omit the clone size; those that give it use once, few, many or a size class.

clone size: -; D gene: -; V gene: TRBV6-2/TRBV6-3; J gene: TRBJ2-7; CDR3 protein: CASSADGGEYEQYF; CDR3 DNA: TGTGCCAGCTCGGCAGATGGGGGCGAGTACGAGCAGTACTTC
clone size: many; D gene: TRBD1; V gene: TRBV6-5; J gene: TRBJ1-1; CDR3 protein: CASSYGQANTEAFF; CDR3 DNA: TGCGCCAGCAGCTACGGACAGGCGAACACTGAAGCTTTCTTT
clone size: -; D gene: TRBD1; V gene: TRBV19; J gene: TRBJ1-5; CDR3 protein: CASSPGQGMGDQPQHF; CDR3 DNA: TGTGCCAGTAGTCCAGGACAGGGGATGGGAGATCAGCCCCAGCATTTT
clone size: -; D gene: -; V gene: TRBV20-1; J gene: TRBJ2-3; CDR3 protein: CSARARPARPSTDTQYF; CDR3 DNA: TGCAGTGCTAGAGCTCGGCCAGCTAGGCCCAGCACAGATACGCAGTATTTT
clone size: many; D gene: TRBD2; V gene: TRBV6-1; J gene: TRBJ2-2; CDR3 protein: CASRDLAGAGELFF; CDR3 DNA: TGTGCCAGCAGGGATCTAGCGGGAGCCGGGGAGCTGTTTTTT
clone size: many; D gene: -; V gene: TRBV20-1; J gene: TRBJ2-4; CDR3 protein: CSARGGVAKNIQYF; CDR3 DNA: TGCAGTGCTAGAGGAGGGGTAGCCAAAAACATTCAGTACTTC
clone size: many; D gene: -; V gene: TRBV6-5; J gene: TRBJ2-5; CDR3 protein: CASSWGYQETQYF; CDR3 DNA: TGTGCCAGCAGTTGGGGTTACCAAGAGACCCAGTACTTC
clone size: once; D gene: -; V gene: TRBV14; J gene: TRBJ1-1; CDR3 protein: CASSPWVGQVDTGAFF; CDR3 DNA: TGTGCCAGCAGCCCTTGGGTGGGGCAGGTCGACACTGGAGCTTTCTTT
clone size: once; D gene: TRBD1; V gene: TRBV27; J gene: TRBJ1-5; CDR3 protein: CASSPLGTGGSNQPQHF; CDR3 DNA: TGTGCCAGCAGTCCACTCGGTACAGGGGGTAGCAATCAGCCCCAGCATTTT
clone size: -; D gene: TRBD2; V gene: TRBV9; J gene: TRBJ2-3; CDR3 protein: CASSLRTSGGAQTDTQYF; CDR3 DNA: TGTGCCAGCAGCCTTAGGACTAGCGGGGGGGCCCAGACAGATACGCAGTATTTT
clone size: many; D gene: -; V gene: TRBV9; J gene: TRBJ2-7; CDR3 protein: CASSVDEGVLYEQYF; CDR3 DNA: TGTGCCAGCAGCGTAGATGAAGGGGTCCTCTACGAGCAGTACTTC
clone size: many; D gene: -; V gene: TRBV20-1; J gene: TRBJ2-7; CDR3 protein: CSARDLHSSYEQYF; CDR3 DNA: TGCAGTGCTAGAGATCTGCACAGCTCCTACGAGCAGTACTTC
clone size: many; D gene: -; V gene: TRBV20-1; J gene: TRBJ2-7; CDR3 protein: CSAVRDYEQYF; CDR3 DNA: TGCAGTGCTGTCAGAGATTACGAGCAGTACTTC
clone size: many; D gene: -; V gene: TRBV19; J gene: TRBJ1-1; CDR3 protein: CASKTDLTEAFF; CDR3 DNA: TGTGCCAGTAAGACAGACCTCACTGAAGCTTTCTTT
clone size: -; D gene: -; V gene: TRBV11-2; J gene: TRBJ2-7; CDR3 protein: CASSFQGGYEQYF; CDR3 DNA: TGTGCCAGCAGCTTTCAGGGCGGCTACGAGCAGTACTTC
clone size: -; D gene: TRBD1; V gene: TRBV3-1; J gene: TRBJ2-3; CDR3 protein: CASSHTGQSTDTQYF; CDR3 DNA: TGTGCCAGCAGCCATACGGGACAGAGCACAGATACGCAGTATTTT
clone size: -; D gene: -; V gene: TRBV7-6; J gene: TRBJ1-1; CDR3 protein: CASSPDTYTEAFF; CDR3 DNA: TGTGCCAGCAGTCCCGACACTTACACTGAAGCTTTCTTT
clone size: -; D gene: -; V gene: TRBV20-1; J gene: TRBJ2-7; CDR3 protein: CSARVINEQYF; CDR3 DNA: TGCAGTGCTAGAGTCATCAACGAGCAGTACTTC
clone size: few; D gene: -; V gene: TRBV19; J gene: TRBJ2-7; CDR3 protein: CASRGASSYEQYF; CDR3 DNA: TGTGCCAGCAGAGGGGCCTCATCATACGAGCAGTACTTC
clone size: -; D gene: -; V gene: TRBV6-2/TRBV6-3; J gene: TRBJ2-1; CDR3 protein: CASSDGQNYNEQFF; CDR3 DNA: TGTGCCAGCAGCGACGGACAGAACTACAATGAGCAGTTCTTC
clone size: few; D gene: TRBD2; V gene: TRBV11-3; J gene: TRBJ2-1; CDR3 protein: CASSLGSIERGYNEQFF; CDR3 DNA: TGTGCCAGCAGCTTAGGGTCAATTGAGCGGGGCTACAATGAGCAGTTCTTC
clone size: -; D gene: TRBD1; V gene: TRBV12-3/TRBV12-4; J gene: TRBJ1-1; CDR3 protein: CDSLEGATEAFF; CDR3 DNA: TGTGACAGCCTGGAGGGGGCCACTGAAGCTTTCTTT
clone size: -; D gene: -; V gene: TRBV5-3; J gene: TRBJ2-7; CDR3 protein: CPSSLAIELDEQYF; CDR3 DNA: TGTCCCAGCAGCTTGGCCATAGAACTCGACGAGCAGTACTTC
clone size: many; D gene: -; V gene: TRBV30; J gene: TRBJ1-5; CDR3 protein: CAWSRTASNQPQHF; CDR3 DNA: TGTGCCTGGAGTCGGACAGCTAGCAATCAGCCCCAGCATTTT
clone size: few; D gene: TRBD2; V gene: TRBV29-1; J gene: TRBJ2-7; CDR3 protein: CSGLLAGALEQYF; CDR3 DNA: TGCAGCGGGCTACTAGCGGGAGCCCTCGAGCAGTACTTC
clone size: many; D gene: TRBD1; V gene: TRBV5-1; J gene: TRBJ2-7; CDR3 protein: CASSLGQGASYEQYF; CDR3 DNA: TGCGCCAGCAGCCTAGGACAGGGGGCTTCCTACGAGCAGTACTTC
clone size: few; D gene: -; V gene: TRBV12-3/TRBV12-4; J gene: TRBJ2-5; CDR3 protein: CASSPLAVGFQETQYF; CDR3 DNA: TGTGCCAGCAGTCCCTTAGCGGTGGGGTTCCAAGAGACCCAGTACTTC
clone size: few; D gene: -; V gene: TRBV7-6; J gene: TRBJ2-5; CDR3 protein: CASSGAGGTGHGETQYF; CDR3 DNA: TGTGCCAGCAGCGGAGCGGGGGGGACAGGGCACGGGGAGACCCAGTACTTC
clone size: many; D gene: -; V gene: TRBV9; J gene: TRBJ2-6; CDR3 protein: CASGGLSSGANVLTF; CDR3 DNA: TGTGCCAGCGGAGGGTTGAGCTCTGGGGCCAACGTCCTGACTTTC
clone size: -; D gene: -; V gene: TRBV7-9; J gene: TRBJ2-6; CDR3 protein: CASSLQSGQGSGANVLTF; CDR3 DNA: TGTGCCAGCAGCTTACAATCTGGGCAGGGTTCTGGGGCCAACGTCCTGACTTTC
clone size: many; D gene: -; V gene: TRBV6-1; J gene: TRBJ1-1; CDR3 protein: CASSEPSLGDTEAFF; CDR3 DNA: TGTGCCAGCAGTGAACCTAGCCTTGGGGACACTGAAGCTTTCTTT
clone size: many; D gene: TRBD1; V gene: TRBV4-2; J gene: TRBJ2-3; CDR3 protein: CASSQGTGKDTQYF; CDR3 DNA: TGTGCCAGCAGCCAAGGGACAGGGAAAGATACGCAGTATTTT
clone size: few; D gene: TRBD2; V gene: TRBV30; J gene: TRBJ2-7; CDR3 protein: CAWNQRGTYEQYF; CDR3 DNA: TGTGCCTGGAACCAGCGGGGCACCTACGAGCAGTACTTC
clone size: many; D gene: -; V gene: TRBV5-6; J gene: TRBJ1-1; CDR3 protein: CASSRPKNTEAFF; CDR3 DNA: TGTGCCAGCAGCAGGCCCAAGAACACTGAAGCTTTCTTT
clone size: -; D gene: TRBD1; V gene: TRBV19; J gene: TRBJ2-7; CDR3 protein: CASSTTTGGWYEQYF; CDR3 DNA: TGTGCCAGTAGTACAACGACAGGGGGCTGGTACGAGCAGTACTTC
clone size: -; D gene: -; V gene: TRBV6-1; J gene: TRBJ2-7; CDR3 protein: CASRYYEQYF; CDR3 DNA: TGTGCCAGCAGATATTACGAGCAGTACTTC
clone size: many; D gene: -; V gene: TRBV28; J gene: TRBJ2-7; CDR3 protein: CATTLRREQYF; CDR3 DNA: TGTGCCACCACATTGAGGCGCGAGCAGTACTTC
clone size: -; D gene: -; V gene: TRBV28; J gene: TRBJ2-3; CDR3 protein: CASIWVALCSDTQYF; CDR3 DNA: TGTGCCAGCATCTGGGTGGCGCTATGCTCAGATACGCAGTATTTT
clone size: many; D gene: -; V gene: TRBV28; J gene: TRBJ2-7; CDR3 protein: CASSTPQGLGERLYEQYF; CDR3 DNA: TGTGCCAGCAGTACTCCACAGGGTCTCGGCGAGAGACTCTACGAGCAGTACTTC
clone size: many; D gene: -; V gene: TRBV4-3; J gene: TRBJ1-4; CDR3 protein: CASSLGSDTNEKLFF; CDR3 DNA: TGCGCCAGCAGCCTTGGGAGCGATACTAATGAAAAACTGTTTTTT
clone size: few; D gene: TRBD2; V gene: TRBV29-1; J gene: TRBJ2-7; CDR3 protein: CSVEGTSGGWEQYF; CDR3 DNA: TGCAGCGTTGAAGGGACTAGCGGAGGGTGGGAGCAGTACTTC
clone size: few; D gene: TRBD2; V gene: TRBV5-1; J gene: TRBJ2-3; CDR3 protein: CASSPGLAGVPIHLETDTQYF; CDR3 DNA: TGCGCCAGCAGCCCGGGACTAGCGGGAGTCCCAATTCATCTAGAAACAGATACGCAGTATTTT
clone size: many; D gene: -; V gene: TRBV7-2; J gene: TRBJ2-1; CDR3 protein: CASRYLPGNEQFF; CDR3 DNA: TGTGCCAGCAGGTACCTCCCAGGGAATGAGCAGTTCTTC
clone size: few; D gene: -; V gene: TRBV27; J gene: TRBJ2-3; CDR3 protein: CASSPNPDGSNTQYF; CDR3 DNA: TGTGCCAGCAGTCCTAACCCGGACGGATCTAATACGCAGTATTTT
clone size: few; D gene: -; V gene: TRBV7-9; J gene: TRBJ2-1; CDR3 protein: CAGLDWQGEQFF; CDR3 DNA: TGTGCCGGTTTAGACTGGCAAGGGGAGCAGTTCTTC
clone size: -; D gene: TRBD1; V gene: TRBV28; J gene: TRBJ2-7; CDR3 protein: CASSFLTGDFGGNEQYF; CDR3 DNA: TGTGCCAGCAGTTTTTTGACAGGGGATTTCGGGGGAAACGAGCAGTACTTC
clone size: many; D gene: TRBD2; V gene: TRBV29-1; J gene: TRBJ2-3; CDR3 protein: CSVVGSGRSTDTQYF; CDR3 DNA: TGCAGCGTTGTGGGTAGCGGGAGGTCGACAGATACGCAGTATTTT
clone size: -; D gene: -; V gene: TRBV27; J gene: TRBJ2-7; CDR3 protein: CASSLWAERPYEQYF; CDR3 DNA: TGTGCCAGCAGTTTGTGGGCAGAGAGACCCTACGAGCAGTACTTC
clone size: many; D gene: -; V gene: TRBV25-1; J gene: TRBJ2-7; CDR3 protein: CASSSSDRIYEQYF; CDR3 DNA: TGTGCCAGCAGTTCGTCCGACAGAATTTACGAGCAGTACTTC
clone size: many; D gene: TRBD1; V gene: TRBV29-1; J gene: TRBJ1-2; CDR3 protein: CSGTTGKDYGYTF; CDR3 DNA: TGCAGCGGTACGACAGGGAAGGACTATGGCTACACCTTC
clone size: many; D gene: -; V gene: TRBV29-1; J gene: TRBJ2-5; CDR3 protein: CSVVVGETQYF; CDR3 DNA: TGCAGCGTTGTGGTCGGAGAGACCCAGTACTTC
clone size: many; D gene: -; V gene: TRBV7-2; J gene: TRBJ2-3; CDR3 protein: CASSLGERFSTDTQYF; CDR3 DNA: TGTGCCAGCAGCTTAGGGGAACGGTTTAGCACAGATACGCAGTATTTT
clone size: many; D gene: TRBD1; V gene: TRBV6-5; J gene: TRBJ2-7; CDR3 protein: CASRNRDRSFYEQYF; CDR3 DNA: TGTGCCAGCAGGAACCGGGACAGAAGTTTTTACGAGCAGTACTTC
clone size: few; D gene: TRBD2; V gene: TRBV5-1; J gene: TRBJ2-1; CDR3 protein: CASSRQLAGGNEQFF; CDR3 DNA: TGCGCCAGCAGCCGCCAACTAGCGGGAGGCAATGAGCAGTTCTTC
clone size: many; D gene: TRBD1; V gene: TRBV7-8; J gene: TRBJ1-6; CDR3 protein: CASSLMGQSSYNSPLHF; CDR3 DNA: TGTGCCAGCAGCCTTATGGGACAGAGCTCCTATAATTCACCCCTCCACTTT
clone size: many; D gene: TRBD2; V gene: TRBV9; J gene: TRBJ2-3; CDR3 protein: CASSVGTLAEDTDTQYF; CDR3 DNA: TGTGCCAGCAGCGTGGGAACACTAGCGGAGGACACAGATACGCAGTATTTT
clone size: many; D gene: TRBD2; V gene: TRBV20-1; J gene: TRBJ2-3; CDR3 protein: CSARGASGRAWTQYF; CDR3 DNA: TGCAGTGCTAGAGGGGCTAGCGGGAGGGCCTGGACGCAGTATTTT